Below, 17 T cell receptor beta chains from the same sample are listed, as sequenced in a study of regulatory T cells in long-lasting Graves disease. The time point denotes: newly diagnosed GD, antithyroid drugs for less than 3 months. RNA from PBMCs was the source of the TCR library. With iRepertoire HTBI primers and Arm-PCR of CDR3 regions, TCR beta libraries were built. TCRdb re-called the multiplex PCR reads with MiXCR, one entry per CDR3 protein. The sample contains 420,000 or so distinct CDR3 sequences, over 15% of which appear only once. In addition, the sample was reused for a study of T cells in Graves' hyperthyroidism and ophthalmopathy.

The starting material was peripheral blood mononuclear cells (PBMCs), obtained at new diagnosis, from a patient treated with antithyroid drugs. The receptors come from a woman between 18 and 29 years old with Graves disease.

CDR3: CASSSARGMFQPQHF. In nucleotides, the CDR3 is TGTGCCAGCAGTTCGGCCAGGGGTATGTTTCAGCCCCAGCATTTT. This chain links TRBV25-1 with TRBJ1-5; the D gene is possibly TRBD1 (6 bases). The CDR3 loop spans 15 amino acids. V lost 5 bases to trimming and J lost 6 bases, with 17 bases between them. CDR1 is MGHDK and CDR2 is SYGVNS in the germline V gene.

In its sample, this clonotype was seen many times. The rearrangement joins TRBV28 to TRBJ1-1, with D unresolved. Germline CDR1 reads MDHEN; CDR2 reads SYDVKM. The CDR3 is 13 amino acids. V gave up 7 bases and J gave up 1 base, with 10 bases separating them. DNA for the CDR3: TGTGCCAGCATATGGGCGGGGAACACTGAAGCTTTCTTT. Translating it yields CASIWAGNTEAFF. Together with reference TRBV28 and TRBJ1-1, the CDR3 gives the full variable domain: DVKVTQSSRYLVKRTGEKVFLECVQDMDHENMFWYRQDPGLGLRLIYFSYDVKMKEKGDIPEGYSVSREKKERFSLILESASTNQTSMYLCASIWAGNTEAFFGQGTRLTVV.

This clonotype was recorded many times. The rearrangement uses TRBV28 and TRBJ2-7; 10 bases match TRBD2. Germline trimming cut 6 bases from V and 0 bases from J; bases unmatched to any gene: 5. This CDR3 comprises 15 residues. Looked up from germline, CDR1 is MDHEN and CDR2 is SYDVKM. This chain's CDR3 is CASRDLAGASYEQYF. The DNA of the CDR3 is TGTGCCAGCAGAGACCTAGCGGGAGCCTCCTACGAGCAGTACTTC.

V is TRBV28 and J is TRBJ1-1, with D unclear. This CDR3 comprises 13 residues. In germline, CDR1 is MDHEN, CDR2 SYDVKM. Trimming pared 2 bases from V and 8 bases from J, leaving 12 bases between. CDR3 nucleotides: TGTGCCAGCAGTTTACGGCCACCTAGGGAAGCTTTCTTT. Protein sequence: CASSLRPPREAFF.

This clonotype was counted a few times. The junction does not match germline at one end; this may be a read error. This chain connects TRBV15 to TRBJ1-4; 7 bases match TRBD1. Germline CDR1 is LNHNV and CDR2 is YYDKDF (reference sequence). CDR3 length equals 15 residues. CDR3 in amino acids: CAASRSFGTDEKLFF. In DNA form, the CDR3 reads TGTGCCGCCAGCAGGAGCTTTGGGACAGATGAAAAACTGTTTTTT.

This clonotype was recorded a few times. This may come from a read error, since a much larger clone is one base off. The genes are TRBV2 and TRBJ1-5; no clear D gene. Germline CDR1 reads SNHLY; CDR2 reads FYNNEI. CDR3 length: 14 amino acids. The DNA for the CDR3 is TGTGCCAGCAGCGAAACGGGGAGCAATCGGCCCCAGCATTTT. It encodes CASSETGSNRPQHF.

This clonotype was detected only a few times. A junction boundary mismatches the germline segment, possibly from a read error. The chain combines TRBV6-1 with TRBJ1-5, with no clear D. This CDR3 region has 14 residues. Per the germline V gene, CDR1 is MNHNS and CDR2 is SASEGT. The CDR3 is CASGERASNQPQRF. CDR3 nucleotide sequence: TGTGCCAGCGGGGAGAGGGCTAGCAATCAGCCCCAGCGTTTT.

Comments on this clonotype: Just one base apart from a much larger clone, this may be a read error. The rearrangement uses TRBV5-1 and TRBJ2-1, with D perhaps matching TRBD1 or TRBD2 (6 bases each). V lost 5 bases to trimming and J lost 5 bases, with 14 bases between them. The CDR3 has 14 amino acids. The V gene's germline CDR1 is SGHRS and CDR2 YFSETQ. The CDR3 DNA reads TGCGCCAGCAGATTTTCGGGGGCTAACAATGAGCAGTTCTTC. Its protein is CASRFSGANNEQFF. Together with reference TRBV5-1 and TRBJ2-1, the CDR3 gives the full variable domain: KAGVTQTPRYLIKTRGQQVTLSCSPISGHRSVSWYQQTPGQGLQFLFEYFSETQRNKGNFPGRFSGRQFSNSRSEMNVSTLELGDSALYLCASRFSGANNEQFFGPGTRLTVL.

The V gene is TRBV6-5, the J gene TRBJ2-1; 9 bases line up with TRBD1. The J segment lost 2 bases and the V segment lost 0 bases, leaving 11 bases of the junction unmatched. Germline V CDR1 and CDR2: MNHEY, SVGAGI. CDR3 length: 19 residues. The CDR3 bases are TGTGCCAGCAGTTACTCGGGGACAGGGAAATCGGTACCCTACAATGAGCAGTTCTTC. Its protein product is CASSYSGTGKSVPYNEQFF.

This clonotype came up a few times. The chain carries TRBV7-3 and TRBJ2-2, with D tentatively TRBD1 (5 bases). V was pared by 5 bases and J by 0 bases, with 13 bases between. The CDR3 runs to 16 residues. Germline assignment: CDR1 SGHTA and CDR2 FQGTGA. The CDR3 protein is CASSPHGAPNTGELFF. In DNA form, the CDR3 reads TGTGCCAGCAGCCCCCATGGGGCCCCGAACACCGGGGAGCTGTTTTTT.

The rearrangement links TRBV24-1 to TRBJ2-1, with 8 positions matching TRBD2. J gave up 7 bases and V 0 bases, and 4 bases lay outside the gene matches. This CDR3 comprises 15 residues. From germline, CDR1 is KGHDR and CDR2 SFDVKD. This chain's CDR3 is CATSDLGPSGNEQFF. Here the CDR3 DNA reads TGTGCCACCAGTGATTTGGGGCCTAGCGGGAATGAGCAGTTCTTC.

This clonotype was detected once. This chain connects TRBV7-2 to TRBJ2-7; D is possibly TRBD1 (6 bases). CDR1 and CDR2 (germline): SGHTA, FQGNSA. Trimming cost V 2 bases and J 2 bases, with 10 bases left between them. This CDR3 has 14 residues. CDR3 protein: CASSLYREPYEQYF. CDR3 nucleotide sequence: TGTGCCAGCAGCTTATACAGGGAACCCTACGAGCAGTACTTC. Using reference TRBV7-2 and TRBJ2-7 for the parts outside the CDR3, the full variable domain is GAGVSQSPSNKVTEKGKDVELRCDPISGHTALYWYRQSLGQGLEFLIYFQGNSAPDKSGLPSDRFSAERTGGSVSTLTIQRTQQEDSAVYLCASSLYREPYEQYFGPGTRLTVT.

The genes are TRBV6-5 and TRBJ2-5; D call uncertain. V was trimmed by 0 bases and J by 9 bases, leaving 11 bases between them. The CDR3 consists of 13 residues. Germline V gene data show CDR1 as MNHEY and CDR2 as SVGAGI. CDR3 sequence: CASSYSGAQAQYF. The CDR3 DNA follows: TGTGCCAGCAGTTACTCGGGCGCCCAGGCCCAGTACTTC.

This chain joins TRBV3-1 and TRBJ2-7; TRBD1 matches 7 bases. The CDR3 extends over 17 amino acids. Per the germline V gene, CDR1 is LGHDT and CDR2 is YNNKEL (reference sequence). The junction had 15 bases not matched to a gene; V was cut back by 4 bases and J by 3 bases. For the CDR3, the DNA is TGTGCCAGCAGCCCCCGTCCCACAGGGGCAAAGGACTACGAGCAGTACTTC. Protein product: CASSPRPTGAKDYEQYF.

This clonotype was observed at least ten times. Here the CDR3 DNA reads TGTGCCAGCAGCGTAGCATCGGGCCCTACAGATACGCAGTATTTT. Residues: CASSVASGPTDTQYF. The rearrangement uses TRBV9 and TRBJ2-3, with D unclear. This CDR3 comprises 15 residues. CDR1 and CDR2 (germline): SGDLS, YYNGEE. V was shortened by 0 bases and J by 3 bases, with 11 bases between the two germline ends.

This clonotype was observed a few times. V gene TRBV20-1 combines with J gene TRBJ2-2; D might be TRBD1 or TRBD2, each matching 5 bases. Trimming pared 6 bases from V and 4 bases from J, leaving 18 bases between. Per germline, CDR1 DFQATT and CDR2 SNEGSKA (reference sequence). The CDR3 runs to 15 residues. The CDR3 DNA sequence: TGCAGTGCCCACCGAGGGGTGGGCGGCACCGGGGAGCTGTTTTTT. Translation gives CSAHRGVGGTGELFF.

This clonotype was picked up a small number of times. The V gene is TRBV28, the J gene TRBJ1-6; D remains ambiguous. From germline, CDR1 is MDHEN and CDR2 SYDVKM. The CDR3 is made up of 12 amino acids. V gave up 8 bases and J gave up 6 bases, with 8 bases separating them. CDR3 DNA sequence: TGTGCCAGCCGGGAGCCTAATTCACCCCTCCACTTT. Translation gives CASREPNSPLHF.